This T cell receptor (beta chain) stems from a study of T-cell memory formation after mild COVID-19. Germline-derived CDR1 and CDR2 are KGHSH and LQKENI. The CDR3 totals 15 residues. J was trimmed by 6 bases and V by 3 bases; bases with no gene match: 5. TCRdb ran MiXCR on the 5' RACE reads and lists one entry per CDR3 protein. The table lists over 500,000 distinct CDR3 sequences, around 16% of them singletons. This sequence originates from an adult woman who had mild COVID-19 (a few samples of this study predate the infection). Cell type and time point are not known. The specimen sequenced was PBMCs or a T cell subset sorted from them (not recorded which). The chain recombines TRBV18 with TRBJ2-7; 13 positions agree with TRBD2. The CDR3, as DNA: TGTGCCAGCTCACCTAGACTAGCGGGAGGCTCCGAGCAGTACTTC. Translation: CASSPRLAGGSEQYF.